A single sample is the source of the 22 T cell receptor beta chains below, sequenced in a study of T-cell memory formation after mild COVID-19. TCRdb processed the 5' RACE reads anew with MiXCR; each CDR3 protein has one entry. The data show approximately 350,000 distinct CDR3 sequences, roughly 13% seen once. What was sequenced was PBMCs or a T cell subset sorted from them (not recorded which). All receptors derive from a man aged 18 to 35 who had mild COVID-19 (a few samples of this study predate the infection). Cell type and time point are not known.

This rearrangement joins TRBV9 to TRBJ2-3; no firm D call. The V and J ends lost 2 bases and 2 bases respectively, with 9 bases between them. CDR1 is SGDLS, CDR2 YYNGEE, per germline. This CDR3 comprises 14 residues. CDR3 residues: CASSVRAHTDTQYF. The CDR3 region has the DNA TGTGCCAGCAGCGTTCGGGCACACACAGATACGCAGTATTTT.

The table lists this clonotype with many counts. This chain connects TRBV6-5 to TRBJ1-5; 9 bases fit TRBD1. Germline loops: CDR1 MNHEY, CDR2 SVGAGI. Unmatched junction bases numbered 4, after V lost 4 bases and J lost 6 bases. This CDR3 has 14 amino acids. CDR3 in DNA: TGTGCCAGCAGTTCGGGACAGGGAGGTCAGCCCCAGCATTTT. Translation: CASSSGQGGQPQHF.

The chain is built from TRBV6-2 or TRBV6-3 and TRBJ2-3, with no clear D. Germline V lookup: CDR1 MNHEY, CDR2 SVGEGT. The length of the CDR3 is 14 residues. The ends were cut back, 0 bases at V and 4 bases at J, with 8 bases in the middle. The CDR3 protein is CASSYSGAPDTQYF. The CDR3 DNA reads TGTGCCAGCAGTTACTCTGGAGCGCCAGATACGCAGTATTTT.

This clonotype was seen a handful of times. The chain joins TRBV7-2 to TRBJ2-1; TRBD2 matches 8 bases. CDR1 and CDR2 (germline): SGHTA, FQGNSA. CDR3 length: 15 residues. V gave up 5 bases and J gave up 4 bases; unmatched junction bases: 7. The CDR3 bases are TGTGCCAGCAGCCCATGGAGCGGGGGTTACAATGAGCAGTTCTTC. It encodes CASSPWSGGYNEQFF.

The chain recombines TRBV14 with TRBJ2-1; 9 bases match TRBD1. This CDR3 has 14 amino acids. From germline, CDR1 is SGHDN and CDR2 FVKESK. After removal of 4 bases from V and 6 bases from J, the junction contained 4 bases not matched to a gene. This CDR3 is CASSPLDRGNEQFF. Here the CDR3 DNA reads TGTGCCAGCAGCCCTTTGGACAGGGGCAATGAGCAGTTCTTC.

The V gene is TRBV2, the J gene TRBJ1-1; D is uncertain. The V and J ends lost 6 bases and 1 base respectively, with 12 bases between them. Germline CDR1 is SNHLY and CDR2 is FYNNEI. The CDR3 sequence is 14 residues long. The CDR3 sequence is CASRLGPTNTEAFF. The CDR3 DNA follows: TGTGCCAGCAGGTTAGGGCCCACGAACACTGAAGCTTTCTTT.

The chain combines TRBV11-2 with TRBJ1-1; D is uncertain. V lost 0 bases, J lost 1 base, and 9 bases lay in between. This CDR3 spans 15 amino acids. CDR1 and CDR2 (germline): SGHAT, FQNNGV. CDR3 in amino acids: CASSLDAEGNTEAFF. Here the CDR3 DNA reads TGTGCCAGCAGCTTAGATGCAGAGGGGAACACTGAAGCTTTCTTT.

This clonotype was observed a few times. J is TRBJ1-2 and V is TRBV7-9, with a possible D match to TRBD1 (6 bases). The CDR3 extends over 16 amino acids. Per germline, CDR1 SEHNR and CDR2 FQNEAQ (reference sequence). V was clipped by 5 bases and J by 3 bases, with 19 bases between them. The CDR3 DNA follows: TGTGCCAGCAGCGGAGGTCGAAGGGGGGTGCACTATGGCTACACCTTC. The encoded protein is CASSGGRRGVHYGYTF.

This clonotype has just a few counts. V gene TRBV5-1 combines with J gene TRBJ1-1, with 7 nucleotides matching TRBD1. The V segment lost 0 bases and the J segment 2 bases; nucleotides outside the gene matches: 7. The length of the CDR3 is 16 residues. The germline CDR1 and CDR2 sequences are SGHRS and YFSETQ. The CDR3 DNA reads as TGCGCCAGCAGCTTGGGACAGGGAGCCCTCAACACTGAAGCTTTCTTT. It codes for CASSLGQGALNTEAFF.

The chain joins TRBV4-3 to TRBJ2-7; D unresolved. The ends were cut back, 0 bases at V and 2 bases at J, with 8 bases in the middle. Germline V gene sequence: CDR1 LGHNA, CDR2 YSLEER. The CDR3 length is 14 residues. Written as DNA, the CDR3 is TGCGCCAGCAGCCAAGAATTAGGGCCCTACGAGCAGTACGTC. This codes for CASSQELGPYEQYV.

This sequence joins TRBV20-1 and TRBJ2-2, with D hard to call. Germline loops: CDR1 DFQATT, CDR2 SNEGSKA (reference sequence). The V end lost 6 bases, the J end lost 2 bases, and 16 bases lay between the germline ends. The length of the CDR3 is 15 residues. This chain's CDR3 is CSALPRQRNTGELFF. CDR3 DNA sequence: TGCAGTGCGCTCCCGCGACAAAGAAACACCGGGGAGCTGTTTTTT.

This clonotype was seen many times. The rearrangement uses TRBV7-2 and TRBJ2-5; D is undetermined. Germline V CDR1 and CDR2: SGHTA, FQGNSA. This CDR3 is built from 13 residues. Trimming took 5 bases from V and 2 from J, leaving 9 bases between them. CDR3 in amino acids: CASSPRRQETQYF. For the CDR3, the DNA is TGTGCCAGCAGCCCTAGACGACAAGAGACCCAGTACTTC. The complete variable domain, with remaining parts taken from reference TRBV7-2 and TRBJ2-5, reads GAGVSQSPSNKVTEKGKDVELRCDPISGHTALYWYRQSLGQGLEFLIYFQGNSAPDKSGLPSDRFSAERTGGSVSTLTIQRTQQEDSAVYLCASSPRRQETQYFGPGTRLLVL.

This clonotype was counted only a few times. The genes are TRBV12-3 or TRBV12-4 and TRBJ1-5; 11 bases align to TRBD1. The ends lost 2 bases at V and 7 bases at J; junction bases unmatched: 7. The CDR3 runs 16 residues. CDR3 in DNA: TGTGCCAGCAGTTTATCTTGGACAGGGGGCCGACAGCCCCAGCATTTT. This sequence encodes CASSLSWTGGRQPQHF.

The sample holds a few counts of this clonotype. The V and J genes are TRBV20-1 and TRBJ1-5; D not resolved. The ends were cut back, 5 bases at V and 3 bases at J, with 5 bases in the middle. Germline CDR1 and CDR2: DFQATT and SNEGSKA (reference sequence). The CDR3 spans 11 residues. CDR3 protein: CSAGINQPQHF. CDR3 DNA sequence: TGCAGTGCTGGAATCAATCAGCCCCAGCATTTT.

This chain uses TRBV7-8 with TRBJ2-6; no clear D. Germline V gene sequence: CDR1 SGHVS, CDR2 FQNEAQ. The CDR3 runs 17 residues. The germline V and J ends were trimmed by 5 bases and 0 bases, with 14 bases remaining between them. CDR3 nucleotide sequence: TGTGCCAGCAGCCCACTCTTGGACGTCTCTGGGGCCAACGTCCTGACTTTC. This sequence encodes CASSPLLDVSGANVLTF.

The sample holds a few counts of this clonotype. This chain joins TRBV7-2 and TRBJ1-4; the D gene is possibly TRBD1 (5 bases). With 5 bases removed from V and 8 bases from J, the gap between germline ends came to 15 bases. CDR1 and CDR2 from the germline V gene are SGHTA and FQGNSA. The length of the CDR3 is 14 residues. CDR3 amino acids: CASSRGSGREKLFF. The CDR3 region has the DNA TGTGCCAGCAGCAGGGGATCCGGTCGCGAAAAACTGTTTTTT.

The CDR3 spells CASSFAGTGNTEAFF. The DNA for the CDR3 is TGCGCCAGCAGCTTCGCCGGGACGGGGAACACTGAAGCTTTCTTT. V gene TRBV5-1 combines with J gene TRBJ1-1; tentative D call: TRBD1 (5 bases). CDR3 length: 15 amino acids. V was cut by 2 bases and J by 1 base, with 12 bases left in between. Per the germline V gene, CDR1 is SGHRS and CDR2 is YFSETQ.

The DNA of the CDR3 is TGTGCCATCAGTGAGTCGGGACCTCGGGGGAATACGCAGTATTTT. Protein: CAISESGPRGNTQYF. V usage is TRBV10-3 and J usage is TRBJ2-3; a weak D match, TRBD2 (6 bases). Germline values: CDR1 ENHRY, CDR2 SYGVKD. This CDR3 spans 15 amino acids. The V gene lost 0 bases and the J gene lost 7 bases, with 14 bases spanning the gap.

V usage is TRBV7-2 and J usage is TRBJ2-5, with D possibly matching TRBD2 (5 bases). Trimming removed 3 bases from V and 2 bases from J, with 13 bases in between. CDR1 SGHTA and CDR2 FQGNSA come from the germline V gene. The CDR3 consists of 15 residues. This CDR3 is CASSFGLGRQETQYF. CDR3 in DNA: TGTGCCAGCAGCTTCGGACTGGGTAGGCAAGAGACCCAGTACTTC.

This clonotype was recorded at least ten times. CDR3 in amino acids: CASSQILLQETQYF. The DNA for the CDR3 is TGCGCCAGCAGCCAAATTCTGTTACAAGAGACCCAGTACTTC. The V call is TRBV4-1, the J call TRBJ2-5, with unresolved D. This CDR3 is built from 14 residues. Looked up from germline, CDR1 is MGHRA and CDR2 is YSYEKL. V lost 2 bases and J 2 bases, leaving 9 bases between the germline ends.

The chain has TRBV3-1 and TRBJ1-6; D is uncertain. The V and J ends lost 2 bases and 7 bases respectively, with 12 bases between them. Looked up from germline, CDR1 is LGHDT and CDR2 is YNNKEL (reference sequence). The CDR3 is 15 amino acids. This CDR3 reads CASSQQVMRNSPLHF. CDR3 bases: TGTGCCAGCAGCCAACAAGTGATGAGGAATTCACCCCTCCACTTT.

V and J are TRBV12-3 or TRBV12-4 and TRBJ1-1; possible D gene TRBD1, 5 bases. V was clipped by 8 bases and J by 2 bases, with 18 bases between them. This CDR3 is built from 15 residues. CDR3 bases: TGTGCCAGCGCCCAAATGGGGGGGGAAAACACTGAAGCTTTCTTT. Its translation: CASAQMGGENTEAFF.